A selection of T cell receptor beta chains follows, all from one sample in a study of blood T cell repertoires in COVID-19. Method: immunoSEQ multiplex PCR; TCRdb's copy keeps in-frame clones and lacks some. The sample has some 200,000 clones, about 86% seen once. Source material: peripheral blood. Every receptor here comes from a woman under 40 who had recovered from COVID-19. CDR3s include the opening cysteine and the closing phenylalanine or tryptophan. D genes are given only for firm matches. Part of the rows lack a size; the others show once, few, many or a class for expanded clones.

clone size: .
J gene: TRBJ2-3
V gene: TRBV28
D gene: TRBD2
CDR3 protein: CASSFPSGMSDTQYF
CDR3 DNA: TGTGCCAGCAGTTTCCCTAGCGGGATGTCAGATACGCAGTATTTT

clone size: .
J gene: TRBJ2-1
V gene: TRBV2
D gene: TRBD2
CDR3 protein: CASSAPSGSRDEQFF
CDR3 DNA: TGTGCCAGCAGTGCACCTAGCGGGAGTCGTGATGAGCAGTTCTTC

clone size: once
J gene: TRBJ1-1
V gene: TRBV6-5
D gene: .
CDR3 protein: CASHNWRTEAFF
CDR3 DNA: TGTGCCAGCCACAACTGGCGGACTGAAGCTTTCTTT

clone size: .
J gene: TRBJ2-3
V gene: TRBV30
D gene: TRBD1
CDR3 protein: CAWNRGFSTDTQYF
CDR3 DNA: TGTGCCTGGAACAGGGGCTTCAGCACAGATACGCAGTATTTT

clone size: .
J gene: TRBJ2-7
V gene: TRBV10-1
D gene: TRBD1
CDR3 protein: CASSETLWDRGAQYF
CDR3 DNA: TGCGCCAGCAGTGAGACCCTCTGGGACAGGGGGGCGCAGTACTTC

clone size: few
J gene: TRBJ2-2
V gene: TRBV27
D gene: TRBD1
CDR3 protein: CASGQINTGELFF
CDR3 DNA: TGTGCCTCGGGACAGATTAACACCGGGGAGCTGTTTTTT

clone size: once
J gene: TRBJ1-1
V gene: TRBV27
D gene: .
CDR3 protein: CATKTRSMNTEAFF
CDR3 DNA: TGTGCCACCAAAACGAGGTCCATGAACACTGAAGCTTTCTTT

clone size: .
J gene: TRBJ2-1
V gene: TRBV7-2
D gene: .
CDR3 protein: CASSLPGLPWQQFF
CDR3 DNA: TGTGCCAGCAGCTTACCTGGACTCCCATGGCAGCAGTTCTTC

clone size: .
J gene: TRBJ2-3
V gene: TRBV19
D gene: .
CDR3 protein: CASSGLADTQYF
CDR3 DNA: TGTGCCAGTAGCGGTTTAGCAGATACGCAGTATTTT

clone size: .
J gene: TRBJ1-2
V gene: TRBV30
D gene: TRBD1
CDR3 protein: CAWSGTGGTLDGYTF
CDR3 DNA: TGTGCCTGGAGTGGGACAGGGGGCACACTGGATGGCTACACCTTC

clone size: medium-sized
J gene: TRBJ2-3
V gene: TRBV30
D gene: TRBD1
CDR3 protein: CAWKDRDRPDTQYF
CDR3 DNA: TGTGCCTGGAAAGACAGGGACCGACCAGATACGCAGTATTTT

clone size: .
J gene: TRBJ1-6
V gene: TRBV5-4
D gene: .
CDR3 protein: CASSGDIGLHSPLHF
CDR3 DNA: TGTGCCAGCAGCGGTGATATCGGTTTGCATTCACCCCTCCACTTT

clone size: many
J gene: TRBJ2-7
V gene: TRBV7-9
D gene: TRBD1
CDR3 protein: CASIEGANSHEQYF
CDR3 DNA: TGTGCCAGCATCGAGGGGGCGAACTCCCACGAGCAGTACTTC

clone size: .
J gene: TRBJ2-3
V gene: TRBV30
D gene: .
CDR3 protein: CAWNGGSTDTQYF
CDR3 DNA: TGTGCCTGGAACGGCGGGAGCACAGATACGCAGTATTTT

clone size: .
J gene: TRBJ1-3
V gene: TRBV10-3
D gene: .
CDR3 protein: CAISESQNWNTIYF
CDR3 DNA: TGTGCCATCAGTGAAAGTCAGAATTGGAACACCATATATTTT

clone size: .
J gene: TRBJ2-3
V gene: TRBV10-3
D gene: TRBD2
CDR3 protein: CAITPGGTDTQYF
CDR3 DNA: TGTGCCATCACGCCGGGGGGTACAGATACGCAGTATTTT